This T cell receptor (beta chain) derives from a study of CD8+ T cells in alopecia areata. Study summary: Grafting placed skin from roughly 6-13-month-old C3H/HeJ donors with spontaneous alopecia onto roughly 7-10-week-old female C3H/HeJ mice.

The CDR3 runs 14 residues. CDR1 and CDR2 (germline): NSQYPW, LRSPGD (reference sequence). V lost 6 bases and J lost 4, with 12 bases in between. Extraction of RNA preceded its reverse transcription into cDNA, which served as the sequencing template. The repertoire was sequenced with immunoSEQ multiplex PCR; TCRdb's copy has only in-frame clones and lacks some. The sample shows about 300,000 clones, no singletons; the ten largest hold about 1.2%. After pooling, cutaneous lymph node cells were sorted with CD4, CD8alpha, NKG2D, NKG2ACE and other markers. Findings of the study overall: Scalp specimens additionally yield sequences from normal skin's resident alphabeta T cells. In lesional scalp, particularly from alopecia totalis/universalis, clonality was higher than in normal scalp.

This clone was found a few times. What it binds is not known. Genes here carry mouse names. The read ends 4 residues early relative to the CDR3; the germline J gene fills the gap. The sample consisted of CD4+ T cells sorted from a lymph node. The receptor's source is a C3H/HeJ mouse with alopecia areata. The MHC haplotype recorded for the strain is H2-k. The chain links TRBV1 to TRBJ2-2; perhaps TRBD2 as D (8 bases). The CDR3 here is CTCSRGGFTGQLYF. The covered CDR3 bases are TGCACCTGCAGCAGGGGGGGCTTCACCGGG. Full variable domain (remainder filled in from reference TRBV1 and TRBJ2-2): VTLLEQNPRWRLVPRGQAVNLRCILKNSQYPWMSWYQQDLQKQLQWLFTLRSPGDKEVKSLPGADYLATRVTDTELRLQVANMSQGRTLYCTCSRGGFTGQLYFGEGSKLTVL.